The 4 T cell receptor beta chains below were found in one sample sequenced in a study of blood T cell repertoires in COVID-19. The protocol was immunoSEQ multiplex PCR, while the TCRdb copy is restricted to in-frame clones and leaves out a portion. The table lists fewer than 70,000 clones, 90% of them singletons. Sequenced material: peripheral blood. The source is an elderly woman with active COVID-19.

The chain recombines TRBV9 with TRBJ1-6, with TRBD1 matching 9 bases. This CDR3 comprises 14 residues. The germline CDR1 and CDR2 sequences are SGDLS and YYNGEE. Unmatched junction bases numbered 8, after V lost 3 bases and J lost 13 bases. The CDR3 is CASSDTGGPTPLHF. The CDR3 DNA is TGTGCCAGCAGCGACACAGGGGGCCCGACCCCCCTCCACTTT.

The CDR3 nucleotides read TGTGCCAGCAGCTTAGCGCCCCCAAGCGGGGGGAAGAGCACGCAGTATTTT. The encoded protein is CASSLAPPSGGKSTQYF. This rearrangement joins TRBV7-6 to TRBJ2-3; 9 bases map to TRBD2. Germline V gene data show CDR1 as SGHVS and CDR2 as FNYEAQ. Trimming cost V 0 bases and J 9 bases; bases outside gene matches: 13. CDR3 length: 17 amino acids.

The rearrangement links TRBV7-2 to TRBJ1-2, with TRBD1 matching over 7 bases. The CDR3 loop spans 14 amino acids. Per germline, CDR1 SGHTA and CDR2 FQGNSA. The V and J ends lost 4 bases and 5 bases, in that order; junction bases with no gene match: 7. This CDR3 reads CASSSRGQPYGYTF. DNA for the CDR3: TGTGCCAGCAGCTCACGGGGACAGCCATATGGCTACACCTTC.

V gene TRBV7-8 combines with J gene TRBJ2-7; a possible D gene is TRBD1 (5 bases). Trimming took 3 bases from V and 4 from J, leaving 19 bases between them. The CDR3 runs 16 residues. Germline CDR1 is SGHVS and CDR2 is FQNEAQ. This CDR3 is CASSLGQWTTPYEQYF. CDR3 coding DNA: TGTGCCAGCAGCTTGGGTCAGTGGACAACACCGTACGAGCAGTACTTC.